Sequencing of this TCR beta chain was carried out in a study of T cell changes during pregnancy in multiple sclerosis. The protocol was immunoSEQ multiplex PCR, while the TCRdb copy is restricted to in-frame clones and leaves out a portion. The sample carries tens of thousands of clones, about 89% recorded once. This CDR3 is 13 amino acids long. With 10 bases clipped from V and 4 bases from J, the junction kept 4 bases outside the gene matches. CDR1 and CDR2 (germline): SNHLY, FYNNEI. This specimen was CD8+ T cells from peripheral blood mononuclear cells, taken in the first trimester of pregnancy. The genes are TRBV2 and TRBJ2-2; 9 nucleotides agree with TRBD2. The clonotype comes from a female donor with multiple sclerosis, enrolled in a pregnancy study. CDR3 residues: CATRTSATGELFF. CDR3 DNA: TGTGCCACCCGGACTAGCGCCACCGGGGAGCTGTTTTTT.